One and the same sample provided the 24 T cell receptor beta chains below, sequenced in a study of cytomegalovirus exposure and HLA in healthy donors. The assay was immunoSEQ multiplex PCR, and TCRdb's table has in-frame clones only and misses some. The sample shows over 150,000 clones, approximately 86% of them seen only once. The sample comprised PBMCs. These receptors originate from a woman in her late teens or twenties in good health and CMV-seronegative.

This sequence joins TRBV5-1 and TRBJ1-1; 9 nucleotides line up with TRBD1. The CDR3 consists of 15 residues. Germline lookup yields CDR1 SGHRS and CDR2 YFSETQ. V shed 2 bases and J 4 bases; nucleotides not matched to a gene: 6. The CDR3 protein is CASSLQGAESTEAFF. CDR3 nucleotide sequence: TGCGCCAGCAGCTTACAGGGGGCAGAGAGCACTGAAGCTTTCTTT.

The rearrangement links TRBV6-1 to TRBJ1-5; D remains ambiguous. The CDR3 contains 14 residues. Deletions cut 2 bases from V and 6 bases from J, with 11 bases between. Looked up from germline, CDR1 is MNHNS and CDR2 is SASEGT. CDR3 nucleotides: TGTGCCAGCAGTGAACTGGGCAGTGGTCAGCCCCAGCATTTT. Translating it yields CASSELGSGQPQHF.

The V gene is TRBV5-1, the J gene TRBJ2-5; the D gene is possibly TRBD1 (5 bases). This CDR3 is 15 amino acids long. CDR1 and CDR2 from the germline V gene are SGHRS and YFSETQ. V lost 3 bases, J lost 5 bases, and 17 bases lay in between. CDR3 region: CASSWVPGNKETQYF. The CDR3 coding sequence is TGCGCCAGCAGCTGGGTTCCAGGGAACAAGGAGACCCAGTACTTC.

This rearrangement joins TRBV5-4 to TRBJ2-7; 9 nucleotides agree with TRBD1. The V gene's germline CDR1 is SGHNT and CDR2 YYREEE (reference sequence). The CDR3 totals 14 residues. The J segment lost 1 base and the V segment lost 9 bases, leaving 8 bases of the junction unmatched. CDR3 nucleotides: TGTGCCACCGAACAGGGGGCCAGATCCTACGAGCAGTACTTC. It specifies CATEQGARSYEQYF. Together with reference TRBV5-4 and TRBJ2-7, the CDR3 gives the full variable domain: ETGVTQSPTHLIKTRGQQVTLRCSSQSGHNTVSWYQQALGQGPQFIFQYYREEENGRGNFPPRFSGLQFPNYSSELNVNALELDDSALYLCATEQGARSYEQYFGPGTRLTVT.

V usage is TRBV14 and J usage is TRBJ2-5, with TRBD2 identical over 9 bases. Per germline, CDR1 SGHDN and CDR2 FVKESK. The trim removed 4 bases at V and 1 base at J, leaving 7 bases unmatched. The CDR3 consists of 16 residues. The CDR3 reads CASSPARRGGQETQYF. In DNA form, the CDR3 reads TGTGCCAGCAGCCCCGCAAGGCGGGGGGGCCAAGAGACCCAGTACTTC.

The chain has TRBV19 and TRBJ2-5, with D possibly being TRBD1 (6 bases). This CDR3 spans 13 amino acids. Trimming took off 6 bases at V and 5 bases at J, with 13 bases between the two ends. Germline-derived CDR1 and CDR2 are LNHDA and SQIVND (reference sequence). The CDR3 DNA sequence: TGTGCCAGTAGCATACAGGGTGCGGAGACCCAGTACTTC. Translating gives CASSIQGAETQYF.

The rearrangement uses TRBV4-1 and TRBJ1-2; 11 nucleotides align to TRBD1. V gave up 4 bases and J gave up 1 base; unmatched junction bases: 14. The CDR3 contains 19 residues. The germline gives CDR1 MGHRA, CDR2 YSYEKL. The CDR3 DNA reads TGCGCCAGCAGCCGAGACACGGGACAGGGGGTCTCGGGTAACTATGGCTACACCTTC. Translating it yields CASSRDTGQGVSGNYGYTF.

The chain carries TRBV15 and TRBJ2-5; TRBD1 aligns across 10 bases. This CDR3 region has 16 residues. Trimming removed 4 bases from V and 3 bases from J; junction bases left unmatched: 8. CDR1 and CDR2 from the germline V gene are LNHNV and YYDKDF (reference sequence). The chain's CDR3 is CATSTWTGGRKETQYF. The CDR3, as DNA: TGTGCCACCAGCACATGGACAGGGGGTCGGAAAGAGACCCAGTACTTC.

The genes are TRBV6-6 and TRBJ1-1; 7 positions match TRBD1. CDR1 is MNHNY and CDR2 is SVGAGI in the germline V gene (reference sequence). Trimming removed 6 bases from V and 4 bases from J; junction bases left unmatched: 11. The CDR3 runs to 15 residues. The CDR3 sequence: CASSFRDRLRTEAFF. In DNA, the CDR3 is TGTGCCAGCAGCTTTAGGGACAGATTGCGCACTGAAGCTTTCTTT.

This chain joins TRBV5-6 and TRBJ2-5, with 11 bases identical to TRBD1. The V gene's germline CDR1 is SGHDT and CDR2 YYEEEE. The ends lost 4 bases at V and 5 bases at J; junction bases unmatched: 10. CDR3 size: 16 residues. CDR3 DNA sequence: TGTGCCAGCAGCCTTAATGGACAGGGGGCAATGGAGACCCAGTACTTC. Protein sequence: CASSLNGQGAMETQYF.

The chain couples TRBV5-1 to TRBJ2-7; 12 bases align to TRBD2. The germline V gene encodes CDR1 SGHRS and CDR2 YFSETQ. With V trimmed by 0 bases and J by 6 bases, 7 bases remained unmatched. The CDR3 is made up of 16 amino acids. DNA for the CDR3: TGCGCCAGCAGCTTGGCCCCTTCTAGCGGGGGGGCCGAGCAGTACTTC. Protein product: CASSLAPSSGGAEQYF.

The gene calls are TRBV14 and TRBJ1-2; D not resolved. V shed 5 bases and J shed 4 bases, with 17 bases lying between them. CDR1 SGHDN and CDR2 FVKESK come from the germline V gene. CDR3 length: 15 amino acids. The CDR3 loop is CASSTIEATGYGYTF. The DNA of the CDR3 is TGTGCCAGCAGCACAATAGAGGCGACTGGCTATGGCTACACCTTC.

The chain combines TRBV27 with TRBJ1-1; D remains unclear. In germline, CDR1 is MNHEY, CDR2 SMNVEV (reference sequence). V was cut by 6 bases and J by 1 base, with 9 bases left in between. The CDR3 length is 13 residues. CDR3: CASSTSRNTEAFF. As DNA, the CDR3 is TGTGCCAGCAGCACGTCCAGGAACACTGAAGCTTTCTTT.

This clone was counted once. The chain is built from TRBV7-8 and TRBJ1-1; possible D gene TRBD1, 5 bases. From germline, CDR1 is SGHVS and CDR2 FQNEAQ. Trimming cost V 3 bases and J 1 base, with 12 bases left between them. CDR3 length: 15 residues. The CDR3: CASSFEGHPNTEAFF. CDR3 DNA sequence: TGTGCCAGCAGCTTCGAAGGACACCCGAACACTGAAGCTTTCTTT.

The CDR3 DNA is TGCAGCGTTGAGGGGGGAGTAGGAAAAAACATTCAGTACTTC. This gives the protein CSVEGGVGKNIQYF. The chain employs TRBV29-1 and TRBJ2-4, with a tentative D call TRBD2 (6 bases). The germline CDR1 and CDR2 sequences are SQVTM and ANQGSEA. The CDR3 runs to 14 residues. V was cut by 3 bases and J by 4 bases, with 13 bases left in between. Looking up the rest from reference TRBV29-1 and TRBJ2-4 gives the full variable domain: SAVISQKPSRDICQRGTSLTIQCQVDSQVTMMFWYRQQPGQSLTLIATANQGSEATYESGFVIDKFPISRPNLTFSTLTVSNMSPEDSSIYLCSVEGGVGKNIQYFGAGTRLSVL.

This clone occurred a few times. The chain has TRBV2 and TRBJ1-2, with a possible D match to TRBD1 (6 bases). This CDR3 comprises 13 residues. The V and J ends lost 10 bases and 4 bases respectively, with 16 bases between them. Germline V CDR1 and CDR2: SNHLY, FYNNEI. The CDR3 nucleotides read TGTGCCATCTCACTTCAGGGGTCCTATGGCTACACCTTC. This translates into CAISLQGSYGYTF.

This clone was seen once. The chain uses TRBV4-1 and TRBJ2-7, with TRBD2 identical over 11 bases. V lost 1 base to trimming and J lost 9 bases; unmatched junction nucleotides: 17. CDR3 length: 18 residues. The germline gives CDR1 MGHRA, CDR2 YSYEKL. The CDR3 protein is CASSQGPLTSGSAVGQYF. CDR3 bases: TGCGCCAGCAGCCAAGGCCCACTAACTAGCGGGAGTGCGGTTGGGCAGTACTTC.

The genes are TRBV27 and TRBJ1-1; D is perhaps TRBD1 (5 bases). This CDR3 is 14 amino acids long. Trimming left V 7 bases short and J 0 bases short, with 12 bases between. Germline V CDR1 and CDR2: MNHEY, SMNVEV (reference sequence). CDR3 sequence reads: CASIRTGMNTEAFF. The CDR3 DNA reads TGTGCCAGCATAAGAACAGGCATGAACACTGAAGCTTTCTTT.

The chain recombines TRBV6-1 with TRBJ2-7; D perhaps matches TRBD2 (5 bases). The CDR3 length is 14 residues. With 4 bases removed from V and 1 base from J, the gap between germline ends came to 11 bases. The germline gives CDR1 MNHNS, CDR2 SASEGT. The CDR3 loop reads CASSGRWASYEQYF. CDR3 sequence (DNA): TGTGCCAGCAGTGGGAGGTGGGCATCCTACGAGCAGTACTTC.

The genes are TRBV4-3 and TRBJ2-2, with TRBD1 matching 9 bases. The CDR3 has 17 residues. CDR1 and CDR2 from the germline V gene are LGHNA and YSLEER. Trimming at V came to 1 base and at J to 4 bases, leaving 7 bases not matched to a gene. The DNA of the CDR3 is TGCGCCAGCAGCCAAGCGCGGGACAGGGAAATCACCGGGGAGCTGTTTTTT. Encoded protein: CASSQARDREITGELFF.

This clone came up once. V and J are TRBV5-1 and TRBJ2-1; 7 bases are shared with TRBD2. V shed 6 bases, J shed 4 bases, and the junction held 16 bases outside the gene matches. The CDR3 is 17 residues long. Germline CDR1 reads SGHRS; CDR2 reads YFSETQ. DNA for the CDR3: TGCGCCAGCACCCGAGGGGAGGGTGTTGGGGTGTACAATGAGCAGTTCTTC. It codes for CASTRGEGVGVYNEQFF.

V gene TRBV29-1 combines with J gene TRBJ1-1; no clear D. The CDR3 sequence is 15 residues long. The V end was cut by 1 base, the J end by 3 bases, with 15 bases between. From germline, CDR1 is SQVTM and CDR2 ANQGSEA. CDR3 sequence (DNA): TGCAGCGTTGAAGGGTACGGTTTAGCCCACACTGAAGCTTTCTTT. Protein: CSVEGYGLAHTEAFF.

The CDR3 bases are TGTGCCAGCAGCCAAGTAAATTTGGACAGGGTCTACAATGAGCAGTTCTTC. Translating gives CASSQVNLDRVYNEQFF. The chain uses TRBV4-2 and TRBJ2-1; 8 positions match TRBD1. The germline V gene encodes CDR1 LGHNA and CDR2 YNFKEQ. J was trimmed by 3 bases and V by 1 base; bases with no gene match: 8. This CDR3 spans 17 amino acids.

This chain connects TRBV5-4 to TRBJ1-5; D possibly corresponds to TRBD1 (6 bases). The germline V gene has CDR1 SGHNT and CDR2 YYREEE (reference sequence). The CDR3 is 17 residues long. Trimming shortened V by 0 bases and J by 0 bases, and 13 bases separated the two germline ends. CDR3 sequence: CASSLGPRGGSNQPQHF. The CDR3 DNA sequence: TGTGCCAGCAGCTTGGGGCCGCGAGGGGGTAGCAATCAGCCCCAGCATTTT.